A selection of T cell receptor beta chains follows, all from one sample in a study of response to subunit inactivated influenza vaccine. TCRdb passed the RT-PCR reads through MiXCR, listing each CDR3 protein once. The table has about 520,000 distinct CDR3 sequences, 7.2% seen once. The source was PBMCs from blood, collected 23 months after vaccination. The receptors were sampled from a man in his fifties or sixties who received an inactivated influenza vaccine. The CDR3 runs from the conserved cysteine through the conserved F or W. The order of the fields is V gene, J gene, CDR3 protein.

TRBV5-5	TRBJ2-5	CASSLVTGLVETQYF
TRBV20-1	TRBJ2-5	CSASGTSGGNQETQYF
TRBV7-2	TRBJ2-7	CASSLTAGDSYEQYF
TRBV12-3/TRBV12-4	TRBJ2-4	CASSLSGRGKNIQYF
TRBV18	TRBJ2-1	CASSGEGYDEQFF
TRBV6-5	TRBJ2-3	CASSYSRSSTDTQYF
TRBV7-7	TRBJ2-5	CASSLEGAGAFRWEGETQYF
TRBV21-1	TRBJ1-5	CASSNLADGINQPQHF
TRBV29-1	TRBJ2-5	CSVEEDRVQTQYF
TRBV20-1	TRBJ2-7	CSARELGLAGIYEQYF
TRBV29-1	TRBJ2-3	CSVSVLGGSTDTQYF
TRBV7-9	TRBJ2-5	CASSLAGREVSETQYF
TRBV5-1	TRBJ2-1	CASSFGLVQFF
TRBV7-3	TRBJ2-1	CASSLTPSGNFYNEQFF
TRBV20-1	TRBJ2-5	CSARDLQDTQETQYF